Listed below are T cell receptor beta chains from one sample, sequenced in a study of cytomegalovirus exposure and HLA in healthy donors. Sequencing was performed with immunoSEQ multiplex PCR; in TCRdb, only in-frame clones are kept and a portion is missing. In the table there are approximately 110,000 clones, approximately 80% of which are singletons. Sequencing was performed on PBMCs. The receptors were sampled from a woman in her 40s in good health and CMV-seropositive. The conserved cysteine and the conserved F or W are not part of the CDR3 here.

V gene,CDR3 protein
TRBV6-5,ASSARDRGSYEQY
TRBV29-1,SVEGTSGRAGWHNEQF
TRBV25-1,ASSGYTSNTEAF
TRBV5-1,ASSLGIGAGGWNEQF
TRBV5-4,ASSRGTSAYNEQF
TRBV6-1,ASRITGLAREQY
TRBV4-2,ASSQEKGGASYNEQF
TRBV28,ASKDSYEQY
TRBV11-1,ASSLTSPPGELF
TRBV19,ASSRQFNQPQH
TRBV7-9,ASSFSRADQPQH
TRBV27,ASSLVAWGRAGGQETQY
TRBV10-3,AINPGGNTGELF
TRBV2,ASRGRIPYEQY
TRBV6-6,ASSLYSGNTIY
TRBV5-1,ASNLGTGFQETQY
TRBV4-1,ASSLLAGGSDEQF
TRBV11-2,ASSLEAGGGTQETQY
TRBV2,ASSEGQGALGEQY
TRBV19,ASSRAPGTGRYEQY
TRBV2,ASSERAGGGNEQY
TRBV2,ASSGTGTYYGYT
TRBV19,ASSIQGGDNQPQH
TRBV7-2,ASRDHRGHQPQH
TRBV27,ASTYSGRSYNEQF
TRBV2,ASRSHGETQY
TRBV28,ASSWQGAPTLPYEQY
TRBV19,ASSRRTGGNQPQH
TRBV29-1,SVDLGQGNTEAF
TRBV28,ASKFGGMSAEAF
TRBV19,ASSSDRTLYGYT
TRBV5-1,ASSLEAGMNTEAF